The T cell receptor beta chain under discussion was sequenced for a study of T-cell memory formation after mild COVID-19. Background on the study: Largely donor-specific TCR clusters were found.

Whole-study findings and limits: The study detected some responding clones in pre-infection memory, suggesting cross-reactive memory joined.

TCRdb recomputed calls from the 5' RACE reads with MiXCR, one row per CDR3 protein. In the table there are tens of thousands of distinct CDR3 sequences, approximately 15% of which are singletons. This clonotype was counted between two and nine times. The antigen remains undetermined. CDR3 size: 16 residues. The trim removed 6 bases at V and 4 bases at J, leaving 10 bases unmatched. CDR1 SEHNR and CDR2 FQNEAQ come from the germline V gene (reference sequence). The rearrangement links TRBV7-9 to TRBJ2-2; 8 bases match TRBD1. The sequence was collected from a man aged 18 to 35 who had mild COVID-19 (a few samples of this study predate the infection). Cell type and time point are not known. Source material: PBMCs or a T cell subset sorted from them (not recorded which). The CDR3 is CASSPDRAVGTGELFF. Written as DNA, the CDR3 is TGTGCCAGCAGTCCGGACAGGGCGGTTGGCACCGGGGAGCTGTTTTTT.